Following are 5 T cell receptor beta chains from one sample sequenced in a study of blood T cell repertoires in COVID-19. Clones were read by immunoSEQ multiplex PCR, and TCRdb kept only the in-frame ones, dropping some. The sample yields over 150,000 clones, over 75% seen once. Sequencing was done on a sample of peripheral blood. These receptors were obtained from a man in his fifties or sixties with COVID-19, enrolled during active disease.

The CDR3 spells CATYDRGSGNTIYF. In DNA, the CDR3 is TGTGCCACTTACGACAGGGGATCTGGAAACACCATATATTTT. V and J are TRBV10-3 and TRBJ1-3; 8 positions match TRBD1. The CDR3 loop spans 14 amino acids. Germline CDR1 and CDR2: ENHRY and SYGVKD. Germline trimming cut 10 bases from V and 1 base from J; bases unmatched to any gene: 6.

The chain is built from TRBV19 and TRBJ2-1, with TRBD2 matching 7 bases. Per the germline V gene, CDR1 is LNHDA and CDR2 is SQIVND (reference sequence). The CDR3 spans 13 residues. V lost 9 bases and J lost 5; bases outside the gene matches: 7. CDR3 nucleotides: TGTGCCAGCTCTGGACTAGGCGACAATGAGCAGTTCTTC. Protein: CASSGLGDNEQFF.

The V call is TRBV5-8, the J call TRBJ1-5, with 8 bases matching TRBD1. CDR3 length: 16 residues. With 5 bases clipped from V and 4 bases from J, the junction kept 11 bases outside the gene matches. CDR1 is SGHTS and CDR2 is YDEGEE in the germline V gene. The CDR3 DNA follows: TGTGCCAGCAGTACTGGACAGGGTGGAAGAAATCAGCCCCAGCATTTT. This gives the protein CASSTGQGGRNQPQHF. The whole variable domain, remainder taken from reference TRBV5-8 and TRBJ1-5, is EAGVTQSPTHLIKTRGQQATLRCSPISGHTSVYWYQQALGLGLQFLLWYDEGEERNRGNFPPRFSGRQFPNYSSELNVNALELEDSALYLCASSTGQGGRNQPQHFGDGTRLSIL.

The chain recombines TRBV15 with TRBJ2-1, with a weak D call TRBD1 (6 bases). Between the trimmed V and J ends, which lost 0 bases and 3 bases, there was a span of 9 bases. The CDR3 has 15 amino acids. Per the germline V gene, CDR1 is LNHNV and CDR2 is YYDKDF (reference sequence). CDR3 protein: CATSREDRNYNEQFF. The CDR3 nucleotides are TGTGCCACCAGCAGAGAGGACAGAAACTACAATGAGCAGTTCTTC.

Notes on this clone: This CDR3 is also generated by other DNA sequences in the sample. J is TRBJ2-2 and V is TRBV2, with D perhaps matching TRBD2 (7 bases). CDR1 is SNHLY, CDR2 FYNNEI, per germline. This CDR3 is 15 amino acids long. V was pared by 0 bases and J by 8 bases, with 13 bases between. The CDR3 reads CASSEAGGQIGELFF. CDR3 DNA sequence: TGTGCCAGCAGTGAAGCGGGGGGGCAGATAGGGGAGCTGTTTTTT.